Below, 15 T cell receptor beta chains from the same sample are listed, as sequenced in a study of cytomegalovirus exposure and HLA in healthy donors. PCR used 60 Vbeta primers and 13 Jbeta primers. Here immunoSEQ multiplex PCR was the method, and the copy in TCRdb shows in-frame clones only, minus some. Of about 160,000 clones detected, about three quarters appear once; the ten largest clones hold about 2.1%. The sequencing sample was made of PBMCs. These receptors all stem from a female donor in good health and CMV-seronegative.

The V gene is TRBV6-1, the J gene TRBJ1-5, with D maybe TRBD1 (6 bases). Trimming left V 8 bases short and J 0 bases short, with 14 bases between. CDR1 and CDR2 from the germline V gene are MNHNS and SASEGT. The CDR3 spans 15 residues. This chain's CDR3 is CASDGQFLSNQPQHF. The CDR3 DNA is TGTGCCAGCGACGGACAGTTCCTTAGCAATCAGCCCCAGCATTTT.

The chain has TRBV7-9 and TRBJ1-2; 7 bases map to TRBD1. CDR1 is SEHNR and CDR2 is FQNEAQ in the germline V gene (reference sequence). The CDR3 is 14 amino acids. The trim removed 2 bases at V and 4 bases at J, leaving 4 bases unmatched. The DNA of the CDR3 is TGTGCCAGCAGCTTAACAGGGGATAGCTATGGCTACACCTTC. This encodes CASSLTGDSYGYTF.

This chain connects TRBV2 to TRBJ1-1; 10 bases agree with TRBD1. This CDR3 is built from 16 residues. Germline V gene lookup returns CDR1 SNHLY and CDR2 FYNNEI. V gave up 6 bases and J gave up 3 bases; unmatched junction bases: 10. The CDR3 loop is CASRRTPDRGYTEAFF. CDR3 bases: TGTGCCAGCAGGAGGACACCGGACAGGGGGTACACTGAAGCTTTCTTT.

This rearrangement joins TRBV6-1 to TRBJ2-7; 9 bases align to TRBD2. Trimming cost V 4 bases and J 1 base; bases outside gene matches: 5. From germline, CDR1 is MNHNS and CDR2 SASEGT. This CDR3 has 15 amino acids. CDR3 amino acids: CASSGSSGESYEQYF. DNA for the CDR3: TGTGCCAGCAGTGGGTCTAGCGGGGAGTCCTACGAGCAGTACTTC.

This clone occurred a few times. V gene TRBV7-8 combines with J gene TRBJ1-2; tentatively, D is TRBD1 (6 bases). This CDR3 has 13 residues. Germline lookup yields CDR1 SGHVS and CDR2 FQNEAQ. V shed 4 bases and J shed 8 bases, with 14 bases lying between them. The chain's CDR3 is CASSSFSGEGYTF. The CDR3 DNA is TGTGCCAGCAGCTCGTTTTCAGGGGAAGGCTACACCTTC.

This clone showed up just a few times. The chain employs TRBV5-4 and TRBJ2-1; TRBD2 matches 7 bases. V lost 0 bases to trimming and J lost 7 bases; unmatched junction nucleotides: 10. Looked up from germline, CDR1 is SGHNT and CDR2 is YYREEE (reference sequence). The CDR3 is 16 amino acids. The CDR3 coding sequence is TGTGCCAGCAGCTTGGGGTCTCTAGCGGCGGATAATGAGCAGTTCTTC. Its protein product is CASSLGSLAADNEQFF.

V usage is TRBV14 and J usage is TRBJ1-5, with D unresolved. The CDR3 consists of 13 residues. The germline gives CDR1 SGHDN, CDR2 FVKESK. The germline V and J ends were trimmed by 1 base and 9 bases, with 10 bases remaining between them. Here the CDR3 DNA reads TGTGCCAGCAGCCAAGTGCTAGACGGGCCCCAGCATTTT. Residues: CASSQVLDGPQHF.

This chain joins TRBV5-1 and TRBJ2-4, with TRBD1 identical over 10 bases. V lost 0 bases to trimming and J lost 6 bases; unmatched junction nucleotides: 0. The CDR3 contains 14 residues. In germline, CDR1 is SGHRS, CDR2 YFSETQ. The CDR3 here is CASSLGDRGNIQYF. In DNA form, the CDR3 reads TGCGCCAGCAGCTTGGGGGACAGGGGAAACATTCAGTACTTC.

The chain carries TRBV25-1 and TRBJ1-1, with TRBD1 as a possible D gene (5 bases). Per germline, CDR1 MGHDK and CDR2 SYGVNS. V lost 1 base and J 4 bases, leaving 13 bases between the germline ends. This CDR3 is built from 15 residues. The CDR3 protein is CASSESRGSGTEAFF. Written as DNA, the CDR3 is TGTGCCAGCAGTGAATCGCGGGGCAGCGGCACTGAAGCTTTCTTT.

V and J are TRBV28 and TRBJ1-5; 9 positions agree with TRBD1. The CDR3 sequence is 17 residues long. Germline CDR1 reads MDHEN; CDR2 reads SYDVKM. J gave up 4 bases and V 4 bases, and 11 bases lay outside the gene matches. CDR3 amino acids: CASSSIGQGKINQPQHF. The CDR3 nucleotides read TGTGCCAGCAGTTCGATCGGACAGGGGAAGATAAATCAGCCCCAGCATTTT. Combining the CDR3 with reference TRBV28 and TRBJ1-5 gives the whole variable domain DVKVTQSSRYLVKRTGEKVFLECVQDMDHENMFWYRQDPGLGLRLIYFSYDVKMKEKGDIPEGYSVSREKKERFSLILESASTNQTSMYLCASSSIGQGKINQPQHFGDGTRLSIL.

The chain has TRBV30 and TRBJ2-5; 14 nucleotides line up with TRBD2. Germline CDR1 is GTSNPN and CDR2 is SVGIG (reference sequence). V lost 2 bases, J lost 4 bases, and 3 bases stayed unmatched. The CDR3 runs 15 residues. The CDR3, as DNA: TGTGCCTGGAGTTGGACTAGCGGGGGGCTAGAGACCCAGTACTTC. It is translated as CAWSWTSGGLETQYF.

The genes are TRBV6-1 and TRBJ1-2; unclear D gene. In germline, CDR1 is MNHNS, CDR2 SASEGT. This CDR3 has 15 residues. With 3 bases removed from V and 0 bases from J, the gap between germline ends came to 11 bases. CDR3 residues: CASSDPSLTNYGYTF. The CDR3 DNA is TGTGCCAGCAGTGACCCAAGCCTCACTAACTATGGCTACACCTTC.

This chain uses TRBV27 with TRBJ2-7; D may be TRBD1 (6 bases). V lost 3 bases and J lost 3, with 9 bases in between. This CDR3 region has 13 residues. The germline V gene encodes CDR1 MNHEY and CDR2 SMNVEV (reference sequence). The CDR3 DNA is TGTGCCAGCAGTTTCGGCAGGGGCTACGAGCAGTACTTC. Its translation is CASSFGRGYEQYF.

The gene calls are TRBV4-2 and TRBJ1-1; D may be TRBD1 (6 bases). The V end was cut by 1 base, the J end by 1 base, with 10 bases between. The CDR3 is 15 amino acids. Germline loops: CDR1 LGHNA, CDR2 YNFKEQ. In nucleotides, the CDR3 is TGTGCCAGCAGCCAAGTAGGACAGCAGAACACTGAAGCTTTCTTT. Its protein is CASSQVGQQNTEAFF.

This clone was seen a handful of times. This chain links TRBV6-6 with TRBJ1-6; D unclear. Trimming cost V 5 bases and J 9 bases, with 17 bases left between them. Germline lookup yields CDR1 MNHNY and CDR2 SVGAGI (reference sequence). The CDR3 sequence is 15 residues long. The CDR3 protein is CASSDPGGGFSPLHF. The CDR3 DNA reads TGTGCCAGCAGTGACCCCGGCGGAGGATTTTCACCCCTCCACTTT.